This TCR beta chain appears in the sequencing data of a study of spatial heterogeneity in lung cancer. Study as a whole: The average count in raw reads for each unique TCR and UMI combination exceeded eight appearances.

TCRdb recomputed calls from the 5' RACE reads with MiXCR, one row per CDR3 protein. The table lists about 120,000 distinct CDR3 sequences, 9.5% to 14% of them singletons. Germline V gives CDR1 MDHEN, CDR2 SYDVKM. CDR3 length: 17 residues. Time point specified: blood at routine non-recurrence follow-up after resection. A remark on this clonotype: A read error may account for a junction end that differs from germline.

The starting material was PBMCs, obtained at follow-up. The genes are TRBV28 and TRBJ2-5; 7 nucleotides agree with TRBD1. The sequence was obtained from a female donor with early-stage non-small cell lung cancer. CDR3 sequence reads: CASSVWERGTDQETQYF. CDR3 bases: TGTGCCAGCAGTGTATGGGAGAGAGGGACAGACCAAGAGACCCAGTACTTC.